This T cell receptor (beta chain) was identified during a study of molecular identifiers for immune sequencing clone quantification. About the research overall: Replicate experiments took RNA from roughly 20,000 or 100,000 naive CD8 cells, divided it five ways and sequenced four.

This clonotype came up many times. What it binds is not known. Previously described methods and listed TCR primers produced bulk TCR libraries. Using its own MiXCR run on the PCR reads, TCRdb lists one record per CDR3 protein. The sample lists around 460,000 distinct CDR3 sequences, around 21% occurring once. The study, taken as a whole, reports: Identical TCR molecules that share a barcode could lead to an underestimation of highly expanded clone sizes.

V lost 5 bases and J lost 4, with 12 bases in between. CDR1 is SEHNR, CDR2 FQNEAQ, per germline (reference sequence). The CDR3 contains 15 residues. The gene calls are TRBV7-9 and TRBJ1-6; the D is unclear. The sample taken for sequencing was naive CD8+ T cells from blood, with Jurkat cell RNA spiked in. The subset denotes: FACS-sorted CD8+CD4-CCR7+CD45RA+ naive T cells. This clonotype originated in a human donor in good health. Some libraries in this study had Jurkat cell RNA spiked in. CDR3 nucleotide sequence: TGTGCCAGCAGCGGTACAGAAGTTTATAATTCACCCCTCCACTTT. This gives the protein CASSGTEVYNSPLHF.